Listed below are T cell receptor beta chains from one sample, sequenced in a study of molecular identifiers for immune sequencing clone quantification. TCRdb ran MiXCR on the PCR reads and lists one entry per CDR3 protein. The sample carries hundreds of thousands of distinct CDR3 sequences, roughly 23% recorded once. Sequencing used naive CD8+ T cells from blood, with Jurkat cell RNA spiked in. The receptors were sampled from a human donor in good health. Some libraries in this study had Jurkat cell RNA spiked in. CDR3s include the opening cysteine and the closing phenylalanine or tryptophan. Each record gives: V gene, clone size, D gene, CDR3 length, J gene, CDR3 protein, CDR3 DNA. The D gene is left open where the match is weak. Size is stated for part of the rows, as once, few or many counts, or as a class when the clone is expanded.

TRBV13,many,TRBD1,14,TRBJ1-4,CASSQGAGNEKLFF,TGTGCCAGCAGCCAGGGGGCAGGTAATGAAAAACTGTTTTTT
TRBV3-1,.,TRBD1,17,TRBJ2-7,CASSRNLRDRPFYEQYF,TGTGCCAGCAGCCGAAACCTCCGGGACAGGCCCTTCTACGAGCAGTACTTC
TRBV28,.,.,18,TRBJ2-1,CASSLLAQTGSSYNEQFF,TGTGCCAGCAGTTTATTGGCCCAAACAGGGAGCTCCTACAATGAGCAGTTCTTC
TRBV4-3,.,.,14,TRBJ1-1,CASSQGRRDGEAFF,TGCGCCAGCAGCCAAGGGCGGCGGGATGGTGAAGCTTTCTTT
TRBV7-9,.,TRBD2,18,TRBJ2-1,CASSPPWTSGKVHNEQFF,TGTGCCAGCAGCCCACCCTGGACTAGCGGAAAAGTCCACAATGAGCAGTTCTTC
TRBV7-2,.,.,15,TRBJ1-2,CASSLEADTYYGYTF,TGTGCCAGCAGCTTAGAGGCGGACACCTACTATGGCTACACCTTC
TRBV30,many,.,14,TRBJ1-6,CAWSVGTAGSPLHF,TGTGCCTGGAGTGTAGGCACGGCAGGATCACCCCTCCACTTT
TRBV4-1,many,TRBD1,16,TRBJ1-5,CASSQMGQASGQPQHF,TGCGCCAGCAGCCAAATGGGACAGGCTTCTGGGCAGCCCCAGCATTTT
TRBV12-3/TRBV12-4,many,TRBD2,17,TRBJ2-3,CASSLVGLAGPTDTQYF,TGTGCCAGCAGTTTAGTCGGACTAGCGGGGCCCACAGATACGCAGTATTTT
TRBV6-2/TRBV6-3,.,.,13,TRBJ2-1,CASASEAYNEQFF,TGTGCCAGCGCTAGCGAGGCCTACAATGAGCAGTTCTTC
TRBV2,.,.,13,TRBJ2-3,CAPWNPGTDTQYF,TGTGCCCCATGGAACCCAGGCACAGATACGCAGTATTTT
TRBV20-1,.,.,14,TRBJ2-2,CSARDGVITGELFF,TGCAGTGCTAGAGATGGGGTTATCACCGGGGAGCTGTTTTTT
TRBV24-1,.,TRBD2,13,TRBJ2-5,CATSERGKETQYF,TGTGCCACCAGCGAGCGGGGGAAAGAGACCCAGTACTTC
TRBV19,.,TRBD2,16,TRBJ2-7,CASSQGTSGSKYEQYF,TGTGCCAGTAGCCAAGGGACTAGCGGGAGCAAATACGAGCAGTACTTC
TRBV5-1,.,.,15,TRBJ2-7,CASSYMCEGGYEQYF,TGCGCCAGCAGCTACATGTGCGAGGGGGGTTACGAGCAGTACTTC
TRBV5-1,few,TRBD1,16,TRBJ2-7,CASCLTPGQTYYEQYF,TGCGCCAGCTGCTTAACACCGGGACAGACATACTACGAGCAGTACTTC
TRBV27,few,TRBD1,15,TRBJ1-2,CASSVTGGAGYGYTF,TGTGCCAGCAGTGTAACAGGGGGCGCCGGCTATGGCTACACCTTC
TRBV30,many,.,14,TRBJ2-5,CAWSSRQAGETQYF,TGTGCCTGGAGCTCTCGACAGGCCGGGGAGACCCAGTACTTC
TRBV7-2,many,.,11,TRBJ2-3,CASSLGAVKYF,TGTGCCAGCAGCTTAGGGGCAGTTAAGTATTTT
TRBV2,.,TRBD2,15,TRBJ2-7,CASNQGAGADYEQYF,TGTGCCAGCAACCAAGGGGCGGGAGCCGACTACGAGCAGTACTTC
TRBV7-9,.,.,16,TRBJ2-5,CASSPYPGGTQETQYF,TGTGCCAGCAGCCCTTATCCAGGGGGGACCCAAGAGACCCAGTACTTC
TRBV12-3/TRBV12-4,.,.,12,TRBJ2-1,CASGWVRNEQFF,TGTGCCAGTGGGTGGGTTCGGAATGAGCAGTTCTTC
TRBV5-6,many,.,18,TRBJ2-3,CASSLGRPGETHTDTQYF,TGTGCCAGCAGCTTGGGGCGTCCCGGGGAAACACACACAGATACGCAGTATTTT
TRBV5-4,.,.,14,TRBJ2-2,CASSLREQDRELFF,TGTGCCAGCAGCTTAAGGGAGCAGGACCGGGAGCTGTTTTTT
TRBV5-6,.,TRBD2,17,TRBJ2-1,CASSLAASGWALSEQFF,TGTGCCAGCAGCTTGGCAGCTAGCGGGTGGGCCTTGTCAGAGCAGTTCTTC
TRBV10-3,.,TRBD1,13,TRBJ1-1,CAIRATGDTEAFF,TGTGCCATCAGAGCGACAGGGGACACTGAAGCTTTCTTT
TRBV19,many,.,11,TRBJ2-7,CASSTGYEQYF,TGTGCCAGCAGCACGGGGTACGAGCAGTACTTC
TRBV4-1,few,.,15,TRBJ1-2,CASSQVQGSGYGYTF,TGCGCCAGCAGCCAAGTCCAGGGCTCGGGCTATGGCTACACCTTC
TRBV27,few,.,11,TRBJ1-1,CASTGTFGAFF,TGTGCCAGCACCGGGACATTCGGGGCTTTCTTT